This T cell receptor beta chain was sequenced during a study of vaccination and CD4 T cells after COVID-19 (dated by TCRdb to the early 2020s). With respect to the entire study: Convalescent patients had a positive SARS-CoV-2 result on nasal swab PCR, and of these patients, several had mild disease and one had severe disease. In the convalescent cohort there were six males and four females, among whom were two Hispanic individuals, seven Caucasians, two Asians and one multiracial person. Post-vaccine blood samples were collected a median of approximately 77 days after the second vaccine dose, ranging from about 13 to 250 days. Post-COVID blood samples from convalescent patients were collected a median of roughly 100 days after diagnosis, with a range of 35 to 161 days. The spike-specific CD4+ TCR repertoire was compared before and after mRNA vaccination in over 9 COVID-19 convalescent patients and a few infection-naive healthy vaccine recipients. For stimulating the cultures, overlapping spike peptide pools were used, derived from SARS-CoV-2 as well as from the common cold coronaviruses HCoV-NL63, HCoV-OC43 and HCoV-229E. Participants received two doses of either the Pfizer-BioNTech BNT162b2 vaccine (n=8) or the Moderna mRNA-1273 vaccine (n=2). Control cultures received a CEFX viral epitope pool as the positive control, an HIV-1 Nef peptide pool as the negative control, or no peptide. Points the paper makes about the study in general: Among convalescent patients, a median roughly 90% of the SARS-CoV-2-reactive clones seen after vaccination appeared only after vaccination, which suggests priming specific to the vaccine. Nearly all vaccine-specific clones in convalescent patients (304 of 307) were mono-reactive for SARS-CoV-2 spike rather than cross-reactive with common cold coronaviruses. The median number of SARS-CoV-2-reactive clonotypes rose from roughly 20 after infection to a few dozen after vaccination, but the change was not significant. The study included relatively few convalescent patients and did not analyze early timepoints after natural infection.

This clonotype turned up a few times. The clone's antigen remains unknown. Base qualities were left out, and no much larger clone turns up one base away. Its CDR3 holds 16 amino acids, cysteine through phenylalanine. Only the CDR3 DNA is retained, 48 bases long and in frame from the first base. The germline V gene encodes CDR1 KGHDR and CDR2 SFDVKD. V is trimmed back by 7 bases and J by 2 bases, and the junction contains 8 bases that no gene match accounts for. The treatment or condition tag for this specimen amounts to: approximately nine-day PBMC culture with coronavirus spike peptide pools or control peptides (ViraFEST assay). The ViraFEST assay was used in the study, in which antigen-specific T cells were expanded with peptide pools and expanded clonotypes were subsequently identified by TCR sequencing. The positive SARS-CoV-2 PCR tests of the convalescent patients were dated from March to December 2020, before the Alpha, Beta and Delta variants emerged in the United States. PBMCs were cultured at roughly 1.9 million per well in IMDM supplemented with 5% human AB serum and 9 to 10 IU/ml IL-2, with about 10 ug/ml peptide pools added. Half of the culture medium was replaced with fresh IL-2-containing medium on days 3 and 7. CD4+ T cells were isolated after approximately eleven days of culture through negative selection using the EasySep CD4+ T cell isolation kit. PBMCs were separated from whole blood using Ficoll-Paque Plus gradient centrifugation and then either used fresh or cryopreserved at -140C. Culture conditions were generally each tested in triplicate wells.

Library construction relied on PCR. TCR sequencing of DNA from cultured CD4+ T cells used the Oncomine TCR Beta short-read assay at the Johns Hopkins FTIC core. The QIAamp micro DNA kit was used to extract genomic DNA from the cultured CD4+ T cells. Oncomine TCR Beta libraries from cultured CD4+ T cells were pooled using unique dual indexes and sequenced on an Illumina iSeq 100. As for how the authors treated the data: Non-productive sequences were removed, and CDR3s not starting with C, not ending with F or W, or shorter than 7 amino acids were discarded. The MANAFEST web application was used to identify antigen-specific clonotypes by comparing peptide-stimulated wells against reference wells and other culture wells. For a clone to be called positive, the clone needed an FDR below 0.05, an odds ratio above 5, and a productive frequency above 0.1% in at least two of three replicate wells. A clonotype counted as cross-reactive if it showed significant expansion both in the SARS-CoV-2 spike wells and in at least one common cold coronavirus spike condition. Using R version 3.6.1, CDR3 homology was evaluated through Levenshtein distances (stringdist) along with unrooted phylogenetic trees (ape). Using fastp trimming at Q25 and MiXCR clonotype assembly, TCRdb reanalyzed the public sequencing data and kept in-frame beta chains. Every CDR3 protein is listed once, alongside the most common genes and DNA of its rows. V and J calls and clone size were set by TCRdb, not the authors. The sample table contains about 15,000 distinct CDR3 sequences; only one count was recorded for 50% to 65% of them. The top ten clonotypes cover more than 9% of the sample.

The sequenced sample was CD4+ T cells from blood, cultured in vitro, obtained before SARS-CoV-2 vaccination. The rearrangement joined TRBV24-1 to TRBJ2-1; 9 junctional bases match TRBD2. The TCR originated in a human donor who had recovered from COVID-19. The nucleotide sequence is given as TGTGCCACCAGCCCATCCAGCGGGGGGCCCTACAATGAGCAGTTCTTC. Its protein product is CATSPSSGGPYNEQFF.